The source of this T cell receptor beta chain is a study of radiotherapy plus CTLA-4 blockade in lung cancer. Whole-study context: Patients showed objective responses in about 20% of cases, and disease control was achieved by around 30%.

Germline assignment: CDR1 SEHNR and CDR2 FQNEAQ (reference sequence). CDR3 size: 12 residues. V was clipped by 6 bases and J by 4 bases, with 7 bases between them. General observations from the study: An expansion of tumor-derived TCR clones occurred in blood after radiotherapy plus ipilimumab.

This clone was seen only a few times. What it binds is unknown. Generated by immunoSEQ multiplex PCR, the TCRdb table keeps only in-frame clones and is missing some. Here the sample spans approximately 46,000 clones, 80% to 90% being singletons. This TCR came from a human donor with non-small cell lung cancer whose response to radiotherapy plus ipilimumab could not be evaluated. The rearrangement uses TRBV7-9 and TRBJ1-3; no firm D call. The specimen comprised peripheral blood, sampled from a patient treated with radiotherapy plus ipilimumab. CDR3 sequence (DNA): TGTGCCAGCAGTCAACAGGGAAACACCATATATTTT. Amino acids: CASSQQGNTIYF. The variable domain in full, with the rest retrieved from reference TRBV7-9 and TRBJ1-3, is DTGVSQNPRHKITKRGQNVTFRCDPISEHNRLYWYRQTLGQGPEFLTYFQNEAQLEKSRLLSDRFSAERPKGSFSTLEIQRTEQGDSAMYLCASSQQGNTIYFGEGSWLTVV.